The sequence of this T cell receptor (beta chain) was determined in a study of T cell responses to AZD1222 COVID-19 vaccine. The study's findings and limits: With two AZD1222 doses given, Spike-specific TCR breadth and depth both rose. Researchers took repertoire samples only after the peak T cell response had come.

Trimming pared 5 bases from V and 7 bases from J, leaving 20 bases between. Looked up from germline, CDR1 is SEHNR and CDR2 is FQNEAQ (reference sequence). The CDR3 consists of 16 residues. Measured with immunoSEQ multiplex PCR; TCRdb has only the in-frame clones, and not every one. The sample has approximately 100,000 clones, 70% to 90% seen once. As to this clone: Antigen specificity is unknown.

The input for sequencing was peripheral blood, taken 28 days after the second AZD1222 dose. The V call is TRBV7-9, the J call TRBJ2-2; possible D gene TRBD2, 5 bases. This receptor was taken from an adult who received the AZD1222 COVID-19 vaccine. The CDR3 spells CASSDRRRGPNGELFF. CDR3 nucleotide sequence: TGTGCCAGCAGCGATCGGCGGAGAGGGCCTAACGGGGAGCTGTTTTTT.